The 19 T cell receptor beta chains below come from one sample, sequenced in a study of post-analysis software for immune sequencing data. General study points: Included in a set of about 5 TRBV segments more frequent in patients than controls were TRBV5-6, TRBV5-1 and TRBV20-1.

The antigens of these receptors remain unknown. The TCR beta cDNA libraries contained unique molecular identifiers. TCRdb itself ran the PCR reads through MiXCR, one entry per CDR3 protein. The data contain under 900,000 distinct CDR3 sequences, roughly 58% of them singletons. The sequencing sample was made of blood. These receptors were collected from a girl aged 5-17 years with multiple sclerosis.

A few counts support this clonotype. The chain links TRBV5-1 to TRBJ1-5, with no clear D. The V end was cut by 0 bases, the J end by 2 bases, with 6 bases between. CDR3 length: 14 residues. Per the germline V gene, CDR1 is SGHRS and CDR2 is YFSETQ. CDR3 sequence: CASSLAAGNQPQHF. DNA for the CDR3: TGCGCCAGCAGCTTGGCGGCGGGCAATCAGCCCCAGCATTTT.

This clonotype was picked up a small number of times. This sequence joins TRBV12-3 or TRBV12-4 and TRBJ1-1; 7 bases are shared with TRBD1. The V gene end was trimmed by 3 bases and the J gene end by 10 bases; junction bases not matched to a gene: 2. The CDR3 length is 11 residues. The CDR3 DNA reads as TGTGCCAGCAGTTTCCAGGGGGGAGCTTTCTTT. Its translation: CASSFQGGAFF.

V is TRBV7-6 and J is TRBJ2-5, with D perhaps matching TRBD1 or TRBD2 (6 bases each). The closer fit of TRBJ2-7 to the DNA end suggests the J call may be wrong. The CDR3 totals 15 residues. Germline V gene data show CDR1 as SGHVS and CDR2 as FNYEAQ. This CDR3 reads CASSQYAGQGYEQYF. The CDR3 DNA reads TGTGCCAGCAGCCAGTATGCGGGACAAGGTTACGAGCAGTACTTC.

The chain has TRBV6-4 and TRBJ1-2, with TRBD1 identical over 7 bases. Looked up from germline, CDR1 is MRHNA and CDR2 is SNTAGT. V trimming: 5 bases; J trimming: 7 bases; junction bases outside the gene matches: 7. CDR3 length: 13 residues. The CDR3 region is CASSPDRESGYTF. The CDR3 DNA sequence: TGTGCCAGCAGTCCCGACAGGGAAAGTGGCTACACCTTC.

The chain combines TRBV7-8 with TRBJ1-5, with 9 bases lining up with TRBD1. After removal of 4 bases from V and 4 bases from J, the junction contained 8 bases not matched to a gene. Germline loops: CDR1 SGHVS, CDR2 FQNEAQ. The CDR3 runs to 16 residues. Here the CDR3 DNA reads TGTGCCAGCAGCTCGGCCGGGACAGGGAGGAATCAGCCCCAGCATTTT. Its protein product is CASSSAGTGRNQPQHF.

The chain joins TRBV7-9 to TRBJ2-5, with D possibly being TRBD2 (6 bases). The DNA end favors TRBJ2-7, so the J call may be wrong. The CDR3 contains 13 residues. CDR1 and CDR2 (germline): SEHNR, FQNEAQ (reference sequence). The CDR3 region has the DNA TGTGCCAGCAGCTTAGCGGAGGGGCTCGAGCAGTACTTC. Residues: CASSLAEGLEQYF.

This clonotype was counted only a few times. The V and J genes are TRBV15 and TRBJ2-5; the D gene is possibly TRBD1 (7 bases). Trimming removed 8 bases from V and 5 bases from J, with 12 bases in between. Germline loops: CDR1 LNHNV, CDR2 YYDKDF (reference sequence). The CDR3 runs to 12 residues. CDR3 coding DNA: TGTGCCACCGACTCAGGGGGGGAGACCCAGTACTTC. Amino acids: CATDSGGETQYF.

J is TRBJ2-7 and V is TRBV20-1; D remains unclear. This CDR3 has 12 amino acids. Germline CDR1 reads DFQATT; CDR2 reads SNEGSKA (reference sequence). Trimming removed 4 bases at V and 0 bases at J, with 7 bases between. The DNA for the CDR3 is TGCAGTGCTAATCCCAGCTCCTACGAGCAGTACTTC. It codes for CSANPSSYEQYF.

This chain links TRBV5-1 with TRBJ2-1; 13 bases match TRBD2. V lost 4 bases to trimming and J lost 7 bases; unmatched junction nucleotides: 5. The CDR3 length is 15 residues. CDR1 SGHRS and CDR2 YFSETQ come from the germline V gene. CDR3 protein: CASSRTSGGVNEQFF. As DNA, the CDR3 is TGCGCCAGCAGCCGGACTAGCGGGGGAGTTAATGAGCAGTTCTTC.

This chain joins TRBV28 and TRBJ2-1; a weak D match, TRBD2 (5 bases). CDR3 size: 14 residues. The V gene's germline CDR1 is MDHEN and CDR2 SYDVKM. V lost 2 bases and J 9 bases, leaving 14 bases between the germline ends. This chain's CDR3 is CASSLSSPSGEQFF. CDR3 coding DNA: TGTGCCAGCAGTTTAAGTAGCCCCAGCGGTGAGCAGTTCTTC.

The V and J genes are TRBV5-1 and TRBJ1-2, with D unresolved. V gave up 2 bases and J gave up 4 bases, with 9 bases separating them. The V gene's germline CDR1 is SGHRS and CDR2 YFSETQ. The CDR3 consists of 13 residues. CDR3 bases: TGCGCCAGCAGCTTTAGGGAAAGCTATGGCTACACCTTC. It is translated as CASSFRESYGYTF.

The chain employs TRBV29-1 and TRBJ1-2, with D maybe TRBD1 (5 bases). This CDR3 spans 13 amino acids. V lost 2 bases and J 0 bases, leaving 7 bases between the germline ends. Germline V gene lookup returns CDR1 SQVTM and CDR2 ANQGSEA. CDR3 in DNA: TGCAGCGTTGAACAGGGTACTAACTATGGCTACACCTTC. This codes for CSVEQGTNYGYTF. Filled out from reference TRBV29-1 and TRBJ1-2, the complete variable domain reads SAVISQKPSRDICQRGTSLTIQCQVDSQVTMMFWYRQQPGQSLTLIATANQGSEATYESGFVIDKFPISRPNLTFSTLTVSNMSPEDSSIYLCSVEQGTNYGYTFGSGTRLTVV.

DNA of the CDR3: TGTGCCAGCAACCCCCAGGGGGACGTCTACGAGCAGTACTTC. As protein: CASNPQGDVYEQYF. The rearrangement links TRBV12-3 or TRBV12-4 to TRBJ2-7, with 7 nucleotides matching TRBD1. This CDR3 is 14 amino acids long. Trimming removed 7 bases from V and 3 bases from J; junction bases left unmatched: 9.

J is TRBJ2-5 and V is TRBV28, with 11 bases lining up with TRBD2. The DNA matches TRBJ2-7 better at its end, which makes the J call doubtful. The CDR3 totals 15 residues. The V gene's germline CDR1 is MDHEN and CDR2 SYDVKM. The CDR3 nucleotides are TGTGCCAGCAGTGAACTAGCGGGAGCTCGCTACGAGCAGTACTTC. Residues: CASSELAGARYEQYF.

The V and J genes are TRBV20-1 and TRBJ1-5; 9 bases are a match to TRBD1. Looked up from germline, CDR1 is DFQATT and CDR2 is SNEGSKA (reference sequence). With 6 bases clipped from V and 9 bases from J, the junction kept 12 bases outside the gene matches. The CDR3 is made up of 14 amino acids. Here the CDR3 reads CSANRDREGLPQHF. The DNA for the CDR3 is TGCAGTGCAAACCGGGACAGGGAGGGTTTGCCCCAGCATTTT.

For the CDR3, the DNA is TGTGCCAGCAGCTTAGTCCGACAGGTTGGGGAGACCCAGTACTTC. Translated: CASSLVRQVGETQYF. The chain carries TRBV7-9 and TRBJ2-5; TRBD1 might be the D (6 bases). CDR1 and CDR2 from the germline V gene are SEHNR and FQNEAQ (reference sequence). The CDR3 loop spans 15 amino acids. The germline V and J ends were trimmed by 1 base and 5 bases, with 14 bases remaining between them.

The chain employs TRBV5-1 and TRBJ2-1; 9 bases are a match to TRBD2. Germline-derived CDR1 and CDR2 are SGHRS and YFSETQ. The CDR3 runs 16 residues. Trimming took 5 bases from V and 1 from J; bases not matched to a gene: 7. CDR3 sequence reads: CASRRETSGSYNEQFF. The CDR3 DNA is TGCGCCAGCAGGCGCGAGACTAGCGGTTCCTACAATGAGCAGTTCTTC.

A remark on this clonotype: At one end the junction does not follow the germline gene, possibly because of a read error. CDR3 sequence (DNA): TGTGCCACCAGCAGGGAACCATACAGTGAGCAGTTCTTC. Translation gives CATSREPYSEQFF. This rearrangement joins TRBV15 to TRBJ2-1; D remains ambiguous. The CDR3 runs to 13 residues. In germline, CDR1 is LNHNV, CDR2 YYDKDF (reference sequence).

This clonotype occurred a few times. V is TRBV6-5 and J is TRBJ1-2; no clear D gene. The CDR3 covers 16 residues. The germline V gene has CDR1 MNHEY and CDR2 SVGAGI. Trimming cost V 8 bases and J 3 bases, with 22 bases left between them. CDR3 nucleotide sequence: TGTGCCAGCGCCCCGTGGGCAGCAAACGTGGACTATGGCTACACCTTC. Protein: CASAPWAANVDYGYTF.